This T cell receptor beta chain emerged from a study of blood T cell repertoires in COVID-19. In the source study's methods: Reference gene primer amplification in the assay estimated nucleated cell counts. Clones were read by immunoSEQ multiplex PCR, and TCRdb kept only the in-frame ones, dropping some. Clone size and the V and J calls come from that table; the DNA yielded D and trimming. This sample yields about 100,000 clones, of which 85% to 90% are seen a single time; 5% belongs to the top ten. In germline, CDR1 is SGHDT, CDR2 YYEEEE. V dropped 0 bases and J dropped 7; count of bases not matched to a gene: 10. The CDR3 loop spans 16 amino acids.

The sequence was collected from a human donor in a cohort sampled during active COVID-19. Material: peripheral blood. The rearrangement joins TRBV5-6 to TRBJ2-3; 8 bases agree with TRBD1. CDR3 in amino acids: CASSLVGQGAKNTQYF. In nucleotides, the CDR3 is TGTGCCAGCAGCTTGGTAGGGCAGGGGGCGAAGAATACGCAGTATTTT.